This record covers a single T cell receptor beta chain. The sample comes from a study of cytomegalovirus exposure and HLA in healthy donors. It was with 60 Vbeta and 13 Jbeta primers that the PCR ran. Using immunoSEQ multiplex PCR, the repertoire was profiled, and TCRdb retains in-frame clones only, with some absent. The sample carries roughly 140,000 clones, 64% recorded once. The clonotype comes from a woman aged 25 to 45 in good health and CMV-seropositive. The specimen sequenced was PBMCs.

The CDR3 nucleotides are TGTGCCAGCAGCTTGGTTGCTAGCGGCTACGAGCAGTACTTC. Translating it yields CASSLVASGYEQYF. The chain links TRBV5-6 to TRBJ2-7; 7 bases align to TRBD2. The germline V gene has CDR1 SGHDT and CDR2 YYEEEE. V lost 0 bases and J lost 3; bases outside the gene matches: 3. The CDR3 has 14 amino acids.